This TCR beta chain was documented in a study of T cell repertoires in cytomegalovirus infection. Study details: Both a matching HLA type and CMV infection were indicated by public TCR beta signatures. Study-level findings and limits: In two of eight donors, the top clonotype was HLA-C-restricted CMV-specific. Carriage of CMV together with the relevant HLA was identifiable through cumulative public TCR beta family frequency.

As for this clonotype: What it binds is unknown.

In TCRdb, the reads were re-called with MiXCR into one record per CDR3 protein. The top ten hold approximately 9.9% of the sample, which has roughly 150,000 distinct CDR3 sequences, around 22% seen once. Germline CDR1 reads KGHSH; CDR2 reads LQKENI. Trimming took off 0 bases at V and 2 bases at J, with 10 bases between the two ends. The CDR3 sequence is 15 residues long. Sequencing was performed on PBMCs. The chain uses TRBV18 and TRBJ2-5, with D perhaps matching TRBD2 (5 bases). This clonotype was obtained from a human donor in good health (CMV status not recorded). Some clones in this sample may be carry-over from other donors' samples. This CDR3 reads CASSPPRGVQETQYF. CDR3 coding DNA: TGTGCCAGCTCACCACCCCGGGGAGTACAAGAGACCCAGTACTTC.